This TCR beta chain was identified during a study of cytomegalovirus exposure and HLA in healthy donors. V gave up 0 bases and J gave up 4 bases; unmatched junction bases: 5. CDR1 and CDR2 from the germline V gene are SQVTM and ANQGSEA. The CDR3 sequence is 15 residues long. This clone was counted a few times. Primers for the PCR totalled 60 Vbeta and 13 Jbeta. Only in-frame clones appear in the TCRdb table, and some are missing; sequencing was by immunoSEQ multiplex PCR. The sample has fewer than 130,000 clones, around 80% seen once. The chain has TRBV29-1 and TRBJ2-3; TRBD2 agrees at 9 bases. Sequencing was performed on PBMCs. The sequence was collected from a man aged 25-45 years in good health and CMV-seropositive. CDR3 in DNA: TGCAGCGTTGAAGATCAGGGCGGGGGGGCAGATACGCAGTATTTT. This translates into CSVEDQGGGADTQYF.